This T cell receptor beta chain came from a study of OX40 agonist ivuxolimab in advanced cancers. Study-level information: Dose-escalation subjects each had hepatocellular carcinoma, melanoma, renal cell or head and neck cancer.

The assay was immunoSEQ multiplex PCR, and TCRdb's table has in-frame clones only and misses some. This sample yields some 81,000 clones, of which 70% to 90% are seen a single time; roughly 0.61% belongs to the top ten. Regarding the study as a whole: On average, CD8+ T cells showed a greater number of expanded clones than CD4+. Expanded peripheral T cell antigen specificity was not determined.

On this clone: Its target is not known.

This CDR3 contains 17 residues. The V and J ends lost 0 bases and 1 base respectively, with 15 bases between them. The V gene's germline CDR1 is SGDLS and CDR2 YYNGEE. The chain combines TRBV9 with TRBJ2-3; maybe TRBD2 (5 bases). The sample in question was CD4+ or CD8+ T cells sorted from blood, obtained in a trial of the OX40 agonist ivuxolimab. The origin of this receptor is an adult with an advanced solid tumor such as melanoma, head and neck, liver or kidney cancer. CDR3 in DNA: TGTGCCAGCAGCGTAGAGGTCGGGGTAACACGCACAGATACGCAGTATTTT. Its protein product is CASSVEVGVTRTDTQYF.